This note documents a single TCR beta chain sequence. Its antigen is not known. The record originates from a study of graft-versus-host responses after intestinal transplantation. J gave up 3 bases and V 5 bases, and 3 bases lay outside the gene matches. The CDR3 has 15 amino acids. Per the germline V gene, CDR1 is MNHEY and CDR2 is SVGAGI. Measured with immunoSEQ multiplex PCR; TCRdb has only the in-frame clones, and not every one. Of approximately 89,000 clones in the sample, 90% to 95% were seen once. This receptor was identified in a human donor who received an intestinal transplant. Specimen: unstimulated CD4+ T cells sorted from spleen or lymph node cells, collected before intestinal transplant. The chain carries TRBV6-5 and TRBJ2-1; 11 nucleotides align to TRBD2. In DNA, the CDR3 is TGTGCCAGCAGTCGAGGACTAGCGGGCTACAATGAGCAGTTCTTC. Residues: CASSRGLAGYNEQFF.